The clone carrying this T cell receptor beta chain turned up a few times. Its cognate antigen is unknown. Germline CDR1 SGHTA, CDR2 FQGNSA. This CDR3 contains 14 residues. With 6 bases clipped from V and 7 bases from J, the junction kept 9 bases outside the gene matches. The data are from a study of a mutant IDH1 vaccine in newly diagnosed glioma. In the study overall: Following radiotherapy alone, or alongside temozolomide cycles, vaccination was started after an interval of 4-6 weeks. Study-level results: Pseudoprogression apparently lacked any relation to changes in top peripheral T cell clonotypes.

Libraries were prepared by immunoSEQ multiplex PCR; TCRdb keeps only in-frame clonotypes and omits some of them. The sample comprises 50,000 to 55,000 clones, 78% of which are singletons, and roughly 5% rests with the top ten. As for time point: week 5, during vaccination. Each vaccine dose was 300 ug of mutant IDH1 20-mer peptide, with topical imiquimod. This TCR came from a middle-aged man with glioma. The input for sequencing was PBMCs, taken from a glioma patient whose treatment included an IDH1 peptide vaccine. J is TRBJ1-3 and V is TRBV7-2, with 7 positions matching TRBD1. The DNA for the CDR3 is TGTGCCAGCAGTCAAAACAGGGGTATGAACACCATATATTTT. This gives the protein CASSQNRGMNTIYF.